The clone carrying this T cell receptor (beta chain) was counted at least ten times. Its antigen remains unidentified. TCRdb itself ran the 5' RACE reads through MiXCR, one entry per CDR3 protein. Among about 460,000 distinct CDR3 sequences, about 5.2% were seen once, and the ten largest hold around 3.5%. The sample originates from a study of CD8 T cells in ankylosing spondylitis. Findings and caveats of the study: Relatively rare in peripheral blood, disease-linked clones were also CD8+. Before this, some motif variants had been reported in reactive arthritis synovial fluid and blood. A TCR beta motif of several highly homologous variants appeared characteristic of ankylosing spondylitis blood.

What was sequenced was blood, either unsorted or a sorted T cell fraction (not recorded which). This TCR came from a male donor with ankylosing spondylitis.

The CDR3 DNA reads TGCAGTGCTAAGGGGGCCTCGGCAGATACGCAGTATTTT. It yields the protein CSAKGASADTQYF. The rearrangement joins TRBV20-1 to TRBJ2-3, with 7 bases lining up with TRBD1. CDR3 length: 13 amino acids. CDR1 and CDR2 (germline): DFQATT, SNEGSKA (reference sequence). V lost 4 bases, J lost 4 bases, and 5 bases stayed unmatched.